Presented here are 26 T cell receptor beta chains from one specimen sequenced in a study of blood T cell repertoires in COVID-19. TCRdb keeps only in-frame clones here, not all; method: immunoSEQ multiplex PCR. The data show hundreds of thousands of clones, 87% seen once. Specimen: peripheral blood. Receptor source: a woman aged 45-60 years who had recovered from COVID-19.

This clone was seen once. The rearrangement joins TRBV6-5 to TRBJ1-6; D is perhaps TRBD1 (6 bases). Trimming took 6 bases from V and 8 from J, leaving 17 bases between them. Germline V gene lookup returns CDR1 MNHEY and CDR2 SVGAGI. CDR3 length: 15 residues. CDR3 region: CASSLEDRRYSPLHF. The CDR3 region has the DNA TGTGCCAGCAGCCTGGAAGACAGGCGGTATTCACCCCTCCACTTT.

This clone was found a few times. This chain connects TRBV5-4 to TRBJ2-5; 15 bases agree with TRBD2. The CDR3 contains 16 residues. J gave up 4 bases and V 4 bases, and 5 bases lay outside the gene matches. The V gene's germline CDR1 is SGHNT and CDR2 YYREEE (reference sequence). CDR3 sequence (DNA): TGTGCCAGCAGCGCTGGACTAGCGGGAGGGGTAGAGACCCAGTACTTC. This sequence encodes CASSAGLAGGVETQYF. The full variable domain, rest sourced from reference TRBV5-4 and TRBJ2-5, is ETGVTQSPTHLIKTRGQQVTLRCSSQSGHNTVSWYQQALGQGPQFIFQYYREEENGRGNFPPRFSGLQFPNYSSELNVNALELDDSALYLCASSAGLAGGVETQYFGPGTRLLVL.

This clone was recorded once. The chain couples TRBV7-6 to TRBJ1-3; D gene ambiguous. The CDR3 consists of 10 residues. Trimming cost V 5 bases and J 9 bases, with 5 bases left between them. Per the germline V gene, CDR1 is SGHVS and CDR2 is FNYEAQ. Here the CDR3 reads CASSEGTIYF. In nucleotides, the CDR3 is TGTGCCAGCAGCGAGGGCACCATATATTTT.

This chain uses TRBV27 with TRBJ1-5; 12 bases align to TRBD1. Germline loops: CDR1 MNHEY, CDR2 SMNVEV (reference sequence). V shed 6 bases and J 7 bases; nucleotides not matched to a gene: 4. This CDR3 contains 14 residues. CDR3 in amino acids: CASRGQGAGQPQHF. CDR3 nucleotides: TGTGCCAGCAGGGGACAGGGGGCCGGGCAGCCCCAGCATTTT.

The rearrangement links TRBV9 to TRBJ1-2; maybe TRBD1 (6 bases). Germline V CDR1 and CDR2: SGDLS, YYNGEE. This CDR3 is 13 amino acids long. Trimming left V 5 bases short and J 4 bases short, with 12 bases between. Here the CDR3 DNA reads TGTGCCAGCAGTCTCGACAGGACCTATGGCTACACCTTC. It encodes CASSLDRTYGYTF.

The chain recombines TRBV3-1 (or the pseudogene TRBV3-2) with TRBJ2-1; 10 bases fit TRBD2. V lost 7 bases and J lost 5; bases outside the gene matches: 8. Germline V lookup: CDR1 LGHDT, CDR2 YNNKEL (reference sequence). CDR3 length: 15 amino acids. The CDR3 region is CASTTTSGSHNEQFF. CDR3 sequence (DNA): TGTGCCAGCACCACGACTAGCGGGTCTCACAATGAGCAGTTCTTC.

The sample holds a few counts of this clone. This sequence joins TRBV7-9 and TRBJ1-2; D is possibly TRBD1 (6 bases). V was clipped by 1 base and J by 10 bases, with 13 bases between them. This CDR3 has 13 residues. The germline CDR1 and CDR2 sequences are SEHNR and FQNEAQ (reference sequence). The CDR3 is CASSLEQGVDYTF. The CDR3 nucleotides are TGTGCCAGCAGCTTAGAACAGGGTGTGGACTACACCTTC.

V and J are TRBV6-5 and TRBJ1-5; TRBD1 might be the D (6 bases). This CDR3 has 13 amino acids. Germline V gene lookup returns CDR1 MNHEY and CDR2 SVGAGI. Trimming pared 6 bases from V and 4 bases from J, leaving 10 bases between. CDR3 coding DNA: TGTGCCAGCAGGCGGACAGTTAATCAGCCCCAGCATTTT. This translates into CASRRTVNQPQHF.

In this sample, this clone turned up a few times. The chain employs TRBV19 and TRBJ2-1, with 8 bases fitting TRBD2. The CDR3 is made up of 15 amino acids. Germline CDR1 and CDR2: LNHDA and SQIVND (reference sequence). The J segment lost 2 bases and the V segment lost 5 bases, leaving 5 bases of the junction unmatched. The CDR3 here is CASSEAGVAYNEQFF. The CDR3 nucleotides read TGTGCCAGTAGTGAAGCGGGAGTTGCCTACAATGAGCAGTTCTTC.

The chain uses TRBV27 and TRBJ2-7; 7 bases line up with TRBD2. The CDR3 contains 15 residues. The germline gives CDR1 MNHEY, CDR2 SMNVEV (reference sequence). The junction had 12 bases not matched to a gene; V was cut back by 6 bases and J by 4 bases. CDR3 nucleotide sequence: TGTGCCAGCAGGCGAACTAGCGAGACGGTTTACGAGCAGTACTTC. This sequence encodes CASRRTSETVYEQYF.

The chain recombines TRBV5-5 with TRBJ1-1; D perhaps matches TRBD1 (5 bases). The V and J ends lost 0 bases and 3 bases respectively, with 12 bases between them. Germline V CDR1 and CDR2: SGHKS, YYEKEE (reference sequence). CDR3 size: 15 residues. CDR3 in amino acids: CASSLVEQGYTEAFF. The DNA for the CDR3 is TGTGCCAGCAGCTTGGTGGAGCAGGGTTACACTGAAGCTTTCTTT.

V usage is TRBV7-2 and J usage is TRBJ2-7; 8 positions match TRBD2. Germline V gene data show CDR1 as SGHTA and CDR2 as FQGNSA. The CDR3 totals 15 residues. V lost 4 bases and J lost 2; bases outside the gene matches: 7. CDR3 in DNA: TGTGCCAGCAGCTCGTCACTAGCGGCCCCCTACGAGCAGTACTTC. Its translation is CASSSSLAAPYEQYF.

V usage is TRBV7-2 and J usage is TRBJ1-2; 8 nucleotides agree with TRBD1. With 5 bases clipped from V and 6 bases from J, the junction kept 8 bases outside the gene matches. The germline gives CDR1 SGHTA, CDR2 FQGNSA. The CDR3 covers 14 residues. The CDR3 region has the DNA TGTGCCAGCAGCACAATACAGGGGGTTCATGGCTACACCTTC. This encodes CASSTIQGVHGYTF.

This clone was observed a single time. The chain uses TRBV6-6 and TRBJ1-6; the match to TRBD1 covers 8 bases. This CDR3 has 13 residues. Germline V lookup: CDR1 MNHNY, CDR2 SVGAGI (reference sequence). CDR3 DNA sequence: TGTGCTACTAAGGACAGGGATAATTCACCCCTCCACTTT. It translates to CATKDRDNSPLHF.

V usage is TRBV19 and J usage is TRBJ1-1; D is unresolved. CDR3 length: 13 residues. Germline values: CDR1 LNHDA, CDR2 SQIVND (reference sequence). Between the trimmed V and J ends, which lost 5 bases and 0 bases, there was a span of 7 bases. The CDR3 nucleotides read TGTGCCAGTAGTGGCAGTTTGAACACTGAAGCTTTCTTT. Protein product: CASSGSLNTEAFF.

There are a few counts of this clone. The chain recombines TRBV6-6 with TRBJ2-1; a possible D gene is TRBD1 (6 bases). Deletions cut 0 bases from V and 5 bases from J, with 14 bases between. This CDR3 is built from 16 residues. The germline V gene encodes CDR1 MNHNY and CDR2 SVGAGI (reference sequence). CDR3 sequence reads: CASSYSGGDRNNEQFF. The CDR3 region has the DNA TGTGCCAGCAGTTACTCTGGGGGAGACAGGAACAATGAGCAGTTCTTC.

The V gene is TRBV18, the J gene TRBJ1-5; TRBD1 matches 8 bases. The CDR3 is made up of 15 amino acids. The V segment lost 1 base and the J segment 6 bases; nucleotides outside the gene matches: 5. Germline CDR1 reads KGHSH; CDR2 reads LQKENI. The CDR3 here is CASSPQTGARQPQHF. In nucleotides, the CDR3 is TGTGCCAGCTCACCACAGACAGGGGCACGTCAGCCCCAGCATTTT.

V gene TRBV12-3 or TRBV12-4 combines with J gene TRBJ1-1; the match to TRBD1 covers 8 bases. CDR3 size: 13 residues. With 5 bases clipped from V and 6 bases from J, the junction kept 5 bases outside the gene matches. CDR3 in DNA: TGTGCCAGCAGTGAGACAGGGGCCTCTGAAGCTTTCTTT. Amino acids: CASSETGASEAFF.

The CDR3 DNA is TGTGCCAGCGGTGAGACAGAAATGGGGGAGCAGTTCTTC. It specifies CASGETEMGEQFF. The rearrangement uses TRBV21-1 and TRBJ2-1; the table's D call, TRBD1, was not checked against the DNA. TRBV21-1 is described as a pseudogene. CDR3 length: 13 residues.

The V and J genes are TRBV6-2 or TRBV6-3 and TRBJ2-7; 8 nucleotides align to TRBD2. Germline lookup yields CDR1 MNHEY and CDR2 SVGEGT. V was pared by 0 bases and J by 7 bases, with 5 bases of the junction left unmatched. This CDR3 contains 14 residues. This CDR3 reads CASSYSRGVGEQYF. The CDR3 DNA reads TGTGCCAGCAGTTACTCGCGGGGGGTAGGGGAGCAGTACTTC.

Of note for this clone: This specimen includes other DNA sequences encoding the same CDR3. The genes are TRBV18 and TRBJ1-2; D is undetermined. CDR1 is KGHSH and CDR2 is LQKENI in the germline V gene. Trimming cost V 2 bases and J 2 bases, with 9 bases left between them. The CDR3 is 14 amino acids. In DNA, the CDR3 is TGTGCCAGCTCACCAATGGGCGGGAACTATGGCTACACCTTC. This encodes CASSPMGGNYGYTF.

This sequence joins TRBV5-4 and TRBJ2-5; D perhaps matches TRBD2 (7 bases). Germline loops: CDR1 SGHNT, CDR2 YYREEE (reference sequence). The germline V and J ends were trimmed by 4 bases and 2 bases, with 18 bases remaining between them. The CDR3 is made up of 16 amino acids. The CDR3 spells CASSPGGSYYQETQYF. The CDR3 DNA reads TGTGCCAGCAGCCCGGGGGGCAGCTACTATCAAGAGACCCAGTACTTC.

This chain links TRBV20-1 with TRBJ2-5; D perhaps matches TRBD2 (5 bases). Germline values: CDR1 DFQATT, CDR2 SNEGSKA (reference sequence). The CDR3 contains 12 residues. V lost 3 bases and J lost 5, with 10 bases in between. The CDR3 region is CSASPGVETQYF. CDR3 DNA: TGCAGTGCTAGTCCCGGGGTCGAGACCCAGTACTTC.

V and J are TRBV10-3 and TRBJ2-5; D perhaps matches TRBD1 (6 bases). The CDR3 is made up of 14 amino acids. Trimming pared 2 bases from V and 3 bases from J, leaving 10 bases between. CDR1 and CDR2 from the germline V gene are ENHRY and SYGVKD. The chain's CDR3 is CAISEIQGKETQYF. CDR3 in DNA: TGTGCCATCAGTGAGATACAGGGTAAAGAGACCCAGTACTTC.

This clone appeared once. CDR3 sequence: CASSLGLGQGTQYF. The CDR3, as DNA: TGTGCCAGCAGCTTAGGACTAGGGCAGGGTACGCAGTATTTT. This chain uses TRBV11-2 with TRBJ2-3; D is perhaps TRBD2 (6 bases). CDR1 is SGHAT and CDR2 is FQNNGV in the germline V gene. V was shortened by 1 base and J by 8 bases, with 13 bases between the two germline ends. The CDR3 is 14 amino acids. Drawing the rest from reference TRBV11-2 and TRBJ2-3, the complete variable domain is EAGVAQSPRYKIIEKRQSVAFWCNPISGHATLYWYQQILGQGPKLLIQFQNNGVVDDSQLPKDRFSAERLKGVDSTLKIQPAKLEDSAVYLCASSLGLGQGTQYFGPGTRLTVL.

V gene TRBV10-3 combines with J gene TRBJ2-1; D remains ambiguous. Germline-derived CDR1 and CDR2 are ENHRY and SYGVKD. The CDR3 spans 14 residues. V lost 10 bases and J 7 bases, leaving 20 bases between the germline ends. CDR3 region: CATHEPDLRNEQFF. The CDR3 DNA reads TGTGCCACCCACGAGCCCGACCTCAGGAATGAGCAGTTCTTC.